This TCR beta chain was sequenced for a study of neoadjuvant anti-PD-1 for oral cavity cancer. Germline V gives CDR1 MDHEN, CDR2 SYDVKM. Between the trimmed V and J ends, which lost 6 bases and 4 bases, there was a span of 7 bases. The CDR3 is made up of 11 amino acids. Some clones are missing from TCRdb's copy, which holds only in-frame ones; the method was immunoSEQ multiplex PCR. The data contain about 14,000 clones, roughly 73% of them seen just once; the ten biggest clones take up just under 3%. The study's findings and limits: Non-responders to neoadjuvant nivolumab had significantly more clonal PBMC T cells than responders.

As concerns this clone: The antigen is not known.

The chain couples TRBV28 to TRBJ2-7, with D unclear. The source was PBMCs, collected before nivolumab (anti-PD-1) treatment. This clonotype was obtained from a person aged 35-79 years with oral cavity squamous cell carcinoma. CDR3 residues: CASSSNYEQYF. The CDR3 DNA is TGTGCCAGCAGCTCTAATTACGAGCAGTACTTC.